These 22 T cell receptor beta chains originate from one sample sequenced in a study of technical replicates of blood from several donors. Libraries were prepared by immunoSEQ multiplex PCR; TCRdb keeps only in-frame clonotypes and omits some of them. The data contain over 85,000 clones, around 96% of them seen just once; the ten biggest clones take up around 0.4%. Sequencing was done on a sample of T cells isolated from PBMCs. Source of these receptors: a human donor in good health.

V gene TRBV7-2 combines with J gene TRBJ2-5; 10 bases match TRBD1. V shed 2 bases and J 5 bases; nucleotides not matched to a gene: 8. Germline CDR1 is SGHTA and CDR2 is FQGNSA. The CDR3 covers 16 residues. CDR3 loop: CASSLKAGTGEETQYF. The CDR3 coding sequence is TGTGCCAGCAGCTTAAAAGCCGGGACAGGGGAGGAGACCCAGTACTTC. Together with reference TRBV7-2 and TRBJ2-5, the CDR3 gives the full variable domain: GAGVSQSPSNKVTEKGKDVELRCDPISGHTALYWYRQSLGQGLEFLIYFQGNSAPDKSGLPSDRFSAERTGGSVSTLTIQRTQQEDSAVYLCASSLKAGTGEETQYFGPGTRLLVL.

This chain links TRBV27 with TRBJ1-5, with D tentatively TRBD1 (6 bases). V shed 4 bases and J shed 4 bases, with 11 bases lying between them. The CDR3 covers 14 residues. Germline V gene data show CDR1 as MNHEY and CDR2 as SMNVEV (reference sequence). As DNA, the CDR3 is TGTGCCAGCAGTTACAGGGTTGGAAATCAGCCCCAGCATTTT. Protein product: CASSYRVGNQPQHF.

V usage is TRBV6-5 and J usage is TRBJ1-1, with D perhaps TRBD1 (6 bases). This CDR3 contains 14 residues. Germline V gene sequence: CDR1 MNHEY, CDR2 SVGAGI. V was shortened by 2 bases and J by 2 bases, with 9 bases between the two germline ends. CDR3 in amino acids: CASSYKGGNTEAFF. The CDR3 DNA reads TGTGCCAGCAGTTACAAAGGGGGAAACACTGAAGCTTTCTTT.

This chain connects TRBV7-9 to TRBJ2-1, with D hard to call. Trimming took off 3 bases at V and 10 bases at J, with 10 bases between the two ends. Germline assignment: CDR1 SEHNR and CDR2 FQNEAQ (reference sequence). CDR3 length equals 12 residues. The CDR3 region has the DNA TGTGCCAGCAGCTTTGCGCAAAGCGAGCAGTTCTTC. This translates into CASSFAQSEQFF.

The V gene is TRBV2, the J gene TRBJ1-2; possibly TRBD1 for D (5 bases). Trimming removed 3 bases from V and 4 bases from J, with 9 bases in between. The CDR3 has 13 residues. The germline CDR1 and CDR2 sequences are SNHLY and FYNNEI. CDR3 nucleotides: TGTGCCAGCAGTGAGGAGGGGATCTATGGCTACACCTTC. It translates to CASSEEGIYGYTF.

The rearrangement uses TRBV30 and TRBJ2-1; perhaps TRBD1 as D (5 bases). V was pared by 5 bases and J by 8 bases, with 13 bases between. CDR1 and CDR2 (germline): GTSNPN, SVGIG (reference sequence). This CDR3 comprises 12 residues. For the CDR3, the DNA is TGTGCCTGGGCCTCAGGGTTCGATGAGCAGTTCTTC. It is translated as CAWASGFDEQFF.

The chain links TRBV4-1 to TRBJ2-7; 8 bases are a match to TRBD2. Germline assignment: CDR1 MGHRA and CDR2 YSYEKL. CDR3 size: 15 residues. The junction had 8 bases not matched to a gene; V was cut back by 4 bases and J by 3 bases. CDR3 region: CASSLYSTSGYEQYF. DNA of the CDR3: TGCGCCAGCAGCCTCTACTCAACTAGCGGCTACGAGCAGTACTTC.

The chain recombines TRBV5-6 with TRBJ2-7; D is possibly TRBD1 (5 bases). Germline loops: CDR1 SGHDT, CDR2 YYEEEE. The CDR3 consists of 13 residues. V gave up 0 bases and J gave up 3 bases, with 7 bases separating them. For the CDR3, the DNA is TGTGCCAGCAGCTTGGGACAGCGCTACGAGCAGTACTTC. Its protein is CASSLGQRYEQYF.

The chain employs TRBV9 and TRBJ2-1; possibly TRBD1 for D (5 bases). The germline V gene has CDR1 SGDLS and CDR2 YYNGEE. The ends were cut back, 4 bases at V and 4 bases at J, with 15 bases in the middle. The CDR3 length is 15 residues. The CDR3 sequence: CASSQGSLGYNEQFF. CDR3 bases: TGTGCCAGCAGCCAGGGCTCTCTGGGGTACAATGAGCAGTTCTTC.

V usage is TRBV10-3 and J usage is TRBJ1-2; 8 nucleotides agree with TRBD1. CDR1 ENHRY and CDR2 SYGVKD come from the germline V gene. The CDR3 runs 15 residues. V shed 6 bases, J shed 8 bases, and the junction held 14 bases outside the gene matches. The DNA for the CDR3 is TGTGCCATCAGCTTTAAAAGCAAACAGGGGGGAGGCTACACCTTC. This gives the protein CAISFKSKQGGGYTF.

The chain combines TRBV9 with TRBJ2-1, with 16 bases aligning to TRBD2. Germline CDR1 is SGDLS and CDR2 is YYNGEE. J was trimmed by 2 bases and V by 0 bases; bases with no gene match: 8. The CDR3 contains 20 residues. The CDR3 sequence: CASSVVSGLAGGRAYNEQFF. The CDR3, as DNA: TGTGCCAGCAGCGTAGTTTCGGGACTAGCGGGAGGGCGGGCCTACAATGAGCAGTTCTTC.

The V gene is TRBV6-6, the J gene TRBJ2-3; 9 nucleotides align to TRBD2. Trimming cost V 0 bases and J 4 bases; bases outside gene matches: 5. In germline, CDR1 is MNHNY, CDR2 SVGAGI (reference sequence). CDR3 length: 16 residues. CDR3 amino acids: CASSYSIAGVPDTQYF. The CDR3 region has the DNA TGTGCCAGCAGTTACTCGATAGCGGGAGTACCAGATACGCAGTATTTT.

The chain carries TRBV9 and TRBJ1-2; 7 bases align to TRBD1. CDR3 length equals 13 residues. V shed 4 bases and J 5 bases; nucleotides not matched to a gene: 5. Germline loops: CDR1 SGDLS, CDR2 YYNGEE. DNA for the CDR3: TGTGCCAGCAGCACTCAGGGGGGTTATGGCTACACCTTC. It encodes CASSTQGGYGYTF.

The chain recombines TRBV10-3 with TRBJ2-7; TRBD1 might be the D (6 bases). Trimming took 3 bases from V and 5 from J, leaving 11 bases between them. Germline assignment: CDR1 ENHRY and CDR2 SYGVKD. CDR3 length: 13 amino acids. The CDR3 DNA is TGTGCCATCAGTGACAGGGGACAAGACGAGCAGTACTTC. Its translation is CAISDRGQDEQYF.

V gene TRBV5-1 combines with J gene TRBJ1-1; the match to TRBD1 covers 8 bases. The CDR3 contains 15 residues. The V segment lost 2 bases and the J segment 1 base; nucleotides outside the gene matches: 4. Germline CDR1 and CDR2: SGHRS and YFSETQ. CDR3 sequence reads: CASSFRTGRNTEAFF. CDR3 bases: TGCGCCAGCAGCTTTAGGACAGGGAGGAACACTGAAGCTTTCTTT.

As to this clone: One junction end disagrees with the germline gene, perhaps due to a read error. The sample has other DNA sequences that encode this CDR3 too. CDR3 protein: CASSSGQSYEQYF. The CDR3 nucleotides are TGTGCTAGCAGCTCGGGACAATCCTACGAGCAGTACTTC. This chain joins TRBV7-7 and TRBJ2-7; D might be TRBD1 (6 bases). Per germline, CDR1 SSHAT and CDR2 FNYEAQ (reference sequence). This CDR3 comprises 13 residues.

V is TRBV19 and J is TRBJ2-7, with 7 positions matching TRBD1. The CDR3 contains 13 residues. The germline V gene has CDR1 LNHDA and CDR2 SQIVND (reference sequence). V lost 6 bases and J lost 5; bases outside the gene matches: 7. CDR3 DNA: TGTGCCAGTAGCAGACAGGGTCAGGACGAGCAGTACTTC. Its protein product is CASSRQGQDEQYF.

The chain uses TRBV29-1 and TRBJ2-2; TRBD2 is a possible D gene (7 bases). V lost 0 bases to trimming and J lost 6 bases, with 20 bases between them. From germline, CDR1 is SQVTM and CDR2 ANQGSEA. This CDR3 is 17 amino acids long. CDR3 nucleotide sequence: TGCAGCGTTGAAGATCCCGGGGGGCAGGGCTATCCCGGGGAGCTGTTTTTT. This translates into CSVEDPGGQGYPGELFF.

The genes are TRBV11-2 and TRBJ2-1, with D maybe TRBD2 (6 bases). Germline loops: CDR1 SGHAT, CDR2 FQNNGV. This CDR3 spans 15 amino acids. Between the trimmed V and J ends, which lost 0 bases and 7 bases, there was a span of 13 bases. CDR3 DNA: TGTGCCAGCAGCTTAGATCACGGGAGTGGGAATGAGCAGTTCTTC. This codes for CASSLDHGSGNEQFF.

The chain combines TRBV15 with TRBJ2-5; D is uncertain. The CDR3 sequence is 14 residues long. Germline CDR1 and CDR2: LNHNV and YYDKDF (reference sequence). V lost 3 bases and J 2 bases, leaving 10 bases between the germline ends. The CDR3 loop is CATSSEWSQETQYF. CDR3 sequence (DNA): TGTGCCACCAGCAGCGAATGGAGTCAAGAGACCCAGTACTTC. The complete variable domain, with remaining parts taken from reference TRBV15 and TRBJ2-5, reads DAMVIQNPRYQVTQFGKPVTLSCSQTLNHNVMYWYQQKSSQAPKLLFHYYDKDFNNEADTPDNFQSRRPNTSFCFLDIRSPGLGDTAMYLCATSSEWSQETQYFGPGTRLLVL.

The chain carries TRBV5-4 and TRBJ2-3; D gene unclear. The V end lost 2 bases, the J end lost 2 bases, and 9 bases lay between the germline ends. Germline CDR1 reads SGHNT; CDR2 reads YYREEE (reference sequence). CDR3 length: 14 residues. CDR3 sequence (DNA): TGTGCCAGCAGCTTTGTCGACATCACAGATACGCAGTATTTT. It specifies CASSFVDITDTQYF.

This clone was seen only once. This chain links TRBV6-1 with TRBJ2-1; D is perhaps TRBD1 (6 bases). The CDR3 consists of 13 residues. The V and J ends lost 4 bases and 5 bases respectively, with 9 bases between them. Per the germline V gene, CDR1 is MNHNS and CDR2 is SASEGT. DNA for the CDR3: TGTGCCAGCAGTGTTGACAGGAACAATGAGCAGTTCTTC. As protein: CASSVDRNNEQFF.